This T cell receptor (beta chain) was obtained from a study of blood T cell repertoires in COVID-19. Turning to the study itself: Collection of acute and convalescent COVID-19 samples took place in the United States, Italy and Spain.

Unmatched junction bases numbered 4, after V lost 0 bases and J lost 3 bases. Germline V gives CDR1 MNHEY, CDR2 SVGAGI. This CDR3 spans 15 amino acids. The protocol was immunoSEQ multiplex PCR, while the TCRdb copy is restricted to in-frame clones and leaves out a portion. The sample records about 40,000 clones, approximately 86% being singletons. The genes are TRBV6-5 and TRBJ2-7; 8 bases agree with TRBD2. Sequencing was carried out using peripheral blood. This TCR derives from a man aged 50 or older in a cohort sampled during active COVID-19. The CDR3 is CASSYSGGGYYEQYF. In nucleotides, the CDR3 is TGTGCCAGCAGTTACTCAGGCGGGGGGTACTACGAGCAGTACTTC.